A selection of T cell receptor beta chains follows, all from one sample in a study of blood T cell repertoires in COVID-19. Clones were sequenced by immunoSEQ multiplex PCR, and TCRdb holds only the in-frame ones, with some missing. The sample carries more than 150,000 clones, about 90% recorded once. The sample was peripheral blood. The receptors originated from a man in his fifties with acute or convalescent COVID-19. The CDR3 runs from the conserved cysteine through the conserved F or W. D genes are given only for firm matches. Some rows mark clone size as missing; the rest say once, few, many or name a class of expanded clone.

CDR3nt: TGTGCCAGCAGTTTATTAGCGGGCTCCAATCAGCCCCAGCATTTT
CDR3aa: CASSLLAGSNQPQHF
abundance: -
len: 15
v_gene: TRBV27
d_gene: -
j_gene: TRBJ1-5

CDR3nt: TGTGCCAGTAGTATCATCCTCGGGACAGTGGGGACCCAGTACTTC
CDR3aa: CASSIILGTVGTQYF
abundance: -
len: 15
v_gene: TRBV19
d_gene: TRBD1
j_gene: TRBJ2-5

CDR3nt: TGTGCCTGGAGTGTACCCAGACAGGGGCTCCCAGAGACCCAGTACTTC
CDR3aa: CAWSVPRQGLPETQYF
abundance: -
len: 16
v_gene: TRBV30
d_gene: TRBD1
j_gene: TRBJ2-5

CDR3nt: TGTGCCTGTTGGGACAGGGGCAGCGGGGAGCTGTTTTTT
CDR3aa: CACWDRGSGELFF
abundance: -
len: 13
v_gene: TRBV30
d_gene: TRBD1
j_gene: TRBJ2-2

CDR3nt: TGTGCCAGTAGTGTCACTAGCGGGAGGAAAGAGACCCAGTACTTC
CDR3aa: CASSVTSGRKETQYF
abundance: -
len: 15
v_gene: TRBV19
d_gene: TRBD2
j_gene: TRBJ2-5

CDR3nt: TGTGCCAGCAGCCCGGGACAGCCAAACACTGAAGCTTTCTTT
CDR3aa: CASSPGQPNTEAFF
abundance: -
len: 14
v_gene: TRBV9
d_gene: TRBD1
j_gene: TRBJ1-1

CDR3nt: TGTGCCATCAGTGAGCGGGACATAGACGGCTACACCTTC
CDR3aa: CAISERDIDGYTF
abundance: -
len: 13
v_gene: TRBV10-3
d_gene: -
j_gene: TRBJ1-2

CDR3nt: TGCGCCAGCAGCTTGGCCCACGGTGTCTACAATGAGCAGTTCTTC
CDR3aa: CASSLAHGVYNEQFF
abundance: -
len: 15
v_gene: TRBV5-1
d_gene: -
j_gene: TRBJ2-1

CDR3nt: TGTGCCAGCAGTTACAGGGGCCGCGGATGGGGCTACACCTTC
CDR3aa: CASSYRGRGWGYTF
abundance: once
len: 14
v_gene: TRBV6-2/TRBV6-3
d_gene: -
j_gene: TRBJ1-2

CDR3nt: TGCAGCGTTGGGGACCGGGACAGACATGGCTACACCTTC
CDR3aa: CSVGDRDRHGYTF
abundance: -
len: 13
v_gene: TRBV29-1
d_gene: TRBD1
j_gene: TRBJ1-2

CDR3nt: TGCGCCAGCAGCCAAGATCCGGACAGGTTCTACGAGCAGTACTTC
CDR3aa: CASSQDPDRFYEQYF
abundance: -
len: 15
v_gene: TRBV4-1
d_gene: TRBD1
j_gene: TRBJ2-7

CDR3nt: TGTGCCAGCAGTCTCAACAGGGGGCGCGCCTATGGCTACACCTTC
CDR3aa: CASSLNRGRAYGYTF
abundance: once
len: 15
v_gene: TRBV6-2/TRBV6-3
d_gene: TRBD1
j_gene: TRBJ1-2

CDR3nt: TGTGCCAGCAGTTTATGGCGTTCGGAACGACAGGGAAATCAGCCCCAGCATTTT
CDR3aa: CASSLWRSERQGNQPQHF
abundance: -
len: 18
v_gene: TRBV28
d_gene: TRBD1
j_gene: TRBJ1-5

CDR3nt: TGTGCCATCAGGACAGGGGTTGGTTCACCCCTCCACTTT
CDR3aa: CAIRTGVGSPLHF
abundance: -
len: 13
v_gene: TRBV10-3
d_gene: TRBD1
j_gene: TRBJ1-6

CDR3nt: TGTGCCAGCTCACCGGGAGAGAATCAGCCCCAGCATTTT
CDR3aa: CASSPGENQPQHF
abundance: -
len: 13
v_gene: TRBV18
d_gene: -
j_gene: TRBJ1-5